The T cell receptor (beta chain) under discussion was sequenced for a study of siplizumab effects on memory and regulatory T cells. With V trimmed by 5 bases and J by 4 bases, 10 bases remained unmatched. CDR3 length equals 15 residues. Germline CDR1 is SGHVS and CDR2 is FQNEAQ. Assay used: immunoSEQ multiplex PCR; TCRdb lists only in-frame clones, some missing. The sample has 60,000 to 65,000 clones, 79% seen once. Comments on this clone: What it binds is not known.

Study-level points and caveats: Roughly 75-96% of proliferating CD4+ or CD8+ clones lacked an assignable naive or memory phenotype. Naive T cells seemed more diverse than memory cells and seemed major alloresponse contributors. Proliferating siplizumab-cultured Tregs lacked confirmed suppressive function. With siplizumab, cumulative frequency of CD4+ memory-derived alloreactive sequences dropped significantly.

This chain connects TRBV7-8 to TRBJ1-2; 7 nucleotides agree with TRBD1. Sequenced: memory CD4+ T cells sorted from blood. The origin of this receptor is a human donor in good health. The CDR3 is CASSQRQGYSYGYTF. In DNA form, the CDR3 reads TGTGCCAGCAGCCAAAGACAGGGTTATAGCTATGGCTACACCTTC.